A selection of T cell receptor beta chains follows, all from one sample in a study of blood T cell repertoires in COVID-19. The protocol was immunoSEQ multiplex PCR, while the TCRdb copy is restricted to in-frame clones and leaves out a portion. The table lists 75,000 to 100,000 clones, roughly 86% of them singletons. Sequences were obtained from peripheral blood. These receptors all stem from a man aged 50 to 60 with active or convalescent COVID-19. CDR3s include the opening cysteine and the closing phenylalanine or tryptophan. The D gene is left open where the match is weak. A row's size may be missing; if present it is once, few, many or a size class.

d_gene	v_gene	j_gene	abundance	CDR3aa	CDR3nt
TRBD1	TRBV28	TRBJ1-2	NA	CASSSTGGGYGYTF	TGTGCCAGCAGTTCTACAGGGGGCGGGTATGGCTACACCTTC
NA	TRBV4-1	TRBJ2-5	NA	CASSGVGGGGETQYF	TGCGCCAGCAGCGGAGTAGGCGGTGGGGGGGAGACCCAGTACTTC
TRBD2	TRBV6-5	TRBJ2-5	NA	CASSPGGGYETQYF	TGTGCCAGCAGTCCCGGGGGGGGCTATGAGACCCAGTACTTC
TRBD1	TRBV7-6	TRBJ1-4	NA	CASSSPGTGSEKLFF	TGTGCCAGCAGCTCCCCCGGGACAGGGAGCGAAAAACTGTTTTTT
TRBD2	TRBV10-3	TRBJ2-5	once	CATNGGEKETQYF	TGTGCCACCAACGGGGGGGAGAAAGAGACCCAGTACTTC
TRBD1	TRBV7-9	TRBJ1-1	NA	CASSPTPGGGEAFF	TGTGCCAGCAGCCCTACCCCAGGGGGCGGTGAAGCTTTCTTT
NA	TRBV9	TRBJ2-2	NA	CASSVLAGANTGELFF	TGTGCCAGCAGCGTATTGGCGGGGGCCAACACCGGGGAGCTGTTTTTT
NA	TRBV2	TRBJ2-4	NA	CASRGVTTAKNIQYF	TGTGCCAGCAGAGGGGTTACGACGGCCAAAAACATTCAGTACTTC
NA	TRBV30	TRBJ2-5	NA	CAWSQETQYF	TGTGCCTGGTCACAGGAGACCCAGTACTTC
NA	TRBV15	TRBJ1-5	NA	CATSIPDQPQHF	TGTGCCACCAGCATCCCGGATCAGCCCCAGCATTTT
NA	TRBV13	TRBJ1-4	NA	CASSLGDAGEKLFF	TGTGCCAGCAGCTTAGGTGACGCGGGTGAAAAACTGTTTTTT
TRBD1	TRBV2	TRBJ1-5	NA	CASSDNRGLMHQPQHF	TGTGCCAGCAGTGATAACAGGGGGCTTATGCATCAGCCCCAGCATTTT
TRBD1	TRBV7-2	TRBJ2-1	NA	CASSLARSGTGSNNEQFF	TGTGCCAGCAGCTTAGCGCGATCCGGGACAGGGTCTAACAATGAGCAGTTCTTC
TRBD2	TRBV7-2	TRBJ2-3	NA	CASRLAGGPDTQYF	TGTGCCAGCAGACTAGCGGGGGGGCCAGATACGCAGTATTTT
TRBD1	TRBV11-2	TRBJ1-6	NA	CASSGDRGRGNSPLHF	TGTGCCAGCAGCGGGGACAGGGGGCGAGGGAATTCACCCCTCCACTTT
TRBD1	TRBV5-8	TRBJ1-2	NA	CASSYQQGGGGYTF	TGTGCCAGCAGCTATCAACAGGGGGGAGGCGGCTACACCTTC
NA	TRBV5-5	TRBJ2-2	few	CASSPDRWRTGELFF	TGTGCCAGCAGCCCCGACAGGTGGAGGACCGGGGAGCTGTTTTTT
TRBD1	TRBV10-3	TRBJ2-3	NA	CAISETPTGGVSRDTQYF	TGTGCCATCAGTGAGACTCCGACAGGGGGCGTATCTAGGGATACGCAGTATTTT
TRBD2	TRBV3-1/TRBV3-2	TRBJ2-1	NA	CASSPPTGLAGGASSYNEQFF	TGTGCCAGCAGCCCCCCCACAGGTCTAGCGGGGGGGGCGAGCTCCTACAATGAGCAGTTCTTC
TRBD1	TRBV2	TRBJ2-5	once	CASSRQGWETQYF	TGTGCCAGCAGCCGACAGGGTTGGGAGACCCAGTACTTC
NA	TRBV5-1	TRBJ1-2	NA	CASRQTDGNNYGYTF	TGCGCCAGCAGACAGACGGACGGGAATAACTATGGCTACACCTTC
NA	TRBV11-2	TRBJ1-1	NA	CASRELRDLYRGDTEAFF	TGTGCCAGCAGAGAACTCCGGGACTTATATCGTGGGGACACTGAAGCTTTCTTT
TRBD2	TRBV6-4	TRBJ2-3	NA	CASSDSSSGGPDTQYF	TGTGCCAGCAGTGACTCAAGTAGCGGGGGGCCAGATACGCAGTATTTT
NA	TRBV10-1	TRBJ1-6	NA	CASSESAVNSPLHF	TGCGCCAGCAGTGAGTCGGCGGTAAATTCACCCCTCCACTTT
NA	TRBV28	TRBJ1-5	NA	CASTPGGSQIQPQHF	TGTGCCAGCACCCCCGGGGGATCGCAGATTCAGCCCCAGCATTTT
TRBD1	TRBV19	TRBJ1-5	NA	CASSPPGTGAQPQHF	TGTGCCAGTAGCCCCCCCGGGACAGGGGCCCAGCCCCAGCATTTT
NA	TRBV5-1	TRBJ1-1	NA	CASNPPAGDEAFF	TGCGCCAGCAACCCCCCCGCGGGGGATGAAGCTTTCTTT
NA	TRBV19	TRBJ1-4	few	CASSSRRANEKLFF	TGTGCCAGTAGTTCGAGGCGGGCTAATGAAAAACTGTTTTTT
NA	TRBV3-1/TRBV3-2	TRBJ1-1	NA	CASSQDRGGGGTEAFF	TGTGCCAGCAGCCAAGATAGGGGCGGGGGCGGCACTGAAGCTTTCTTT
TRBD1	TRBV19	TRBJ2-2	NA	CAVPGQAPGELFF	TGTGCCGTACCGGGACAGGCTCCGGGGGAGCTGTTTTTT
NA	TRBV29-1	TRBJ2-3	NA	CSVEDLTGPTDTQYF	TGCAGCGTTGAAGATCTTACAGGGCCCACAGATACGCAGTATTTT
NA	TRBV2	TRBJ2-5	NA	CASSQQGGKETQYF	TGTGCCAGCAGCCAACAGGGGGGGAAAGAGACCCAGTACTTC
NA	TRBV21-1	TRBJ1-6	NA	CASSKVGQPGENLHF	TGTGCCAGCAGCAAAGTAGGGCAGCCGGGGGAGAACCTCCACTTT
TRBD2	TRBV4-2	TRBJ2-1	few	CASSLLAGADNEQFF	TGTGCCAGCAGCCTACTAGCGGGGGCCGACAATGAGCAGTTCTTC
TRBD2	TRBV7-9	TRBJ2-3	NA	CASIGTSGGPSTDTQYF	TGTGCCAGCATCGGGACTAGCGGGGGACCAAGCACAGATACGCAGTATTTT
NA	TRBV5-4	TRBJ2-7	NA	CASSPDRNHEQYF	TGTGCCAGCAGCCCCGACAGGAACCACGAGCAGTACTTC
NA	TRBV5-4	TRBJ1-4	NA	CASSYQGNGEKLFF	TGTGCCAGCAGTTATCAGGGGAACGGTGAAAAACTGTTTTTT
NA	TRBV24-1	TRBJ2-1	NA	CATSQGGYNEQFF	TGTGCCACCAGCCAAGGGGGCTACAATGAGCAGTTCTTC
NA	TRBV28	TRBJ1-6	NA	CASSSPQSYNSPLHF	TGTGCCAGCAGTTCCCCCCAGTCCTATAATTCACCCCTCCACTTT
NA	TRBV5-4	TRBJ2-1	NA	CASSLSGFSYNEQFF	TGTGCCAGCAGTTTGTCAGGGTTTTCCTACAATGAGCAGTTCTTC
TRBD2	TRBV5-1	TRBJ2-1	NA	CASSLAGGGPPGEQFF	TGCGCCAGCAGTTTGGCCGGGGGGGGGCCGCCTGGGGAGCAGTTCTTC
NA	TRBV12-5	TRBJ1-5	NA	CASGLGQHSNQPQHF	TGTGCTAGTGGTTTGGGACAACATAGCAATCAGCCCCAGCATTTT
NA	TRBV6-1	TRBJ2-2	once	CASRNRATGELFF	TGTGCCAGCAGAAACAGAGCCACCGGGGAGCTGTTTTTT
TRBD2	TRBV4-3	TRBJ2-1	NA	CASSQETSGYNEQFF	TGCGCCAGCAGCCAAGAGACTAGCGGGTACAATGAGCAGTTCTTC
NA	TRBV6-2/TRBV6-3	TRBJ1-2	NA	CASSYRGASGYTF	TGTGCCAGCAGTTACCGGGGGGCGAGTGGCTACACCTTC
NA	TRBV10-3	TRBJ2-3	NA	CAISEGAADTQYF	TGTGCCATCAGTGAGGGGGCGGCAGATACGCAGTATTTT
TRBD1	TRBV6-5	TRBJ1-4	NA	CASSWTGGEEKLFF	TGTGCCAGCAGCTGGACAGGGGGAGAAGAAAAACTGTTTTTT
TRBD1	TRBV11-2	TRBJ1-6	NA	CASSSYVPLRDRGDSPLHF	TGTGCCAGCAGCTCCTACGTTCCACTACGGGACAGGGGGGATTCACCCCTCCACTTT
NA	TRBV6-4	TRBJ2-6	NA	CASSDRGYSGANVLTF	TGTGCCAGCAGTGACAGGGGATACTCTGGGGCCAACGTCCTGACTTTC
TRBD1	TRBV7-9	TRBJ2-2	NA	CASSSHDRGNTGELFF	TGTGCCAGCAGCTCCCATGACAGGGGGAACACCGGGGAGCTGTTTTTT
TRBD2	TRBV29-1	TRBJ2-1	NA	CSVDQLAGGNEQFF	TGCAGCGTTGATCAACTAGCGGGAGGAAATGAGCAGTTCTTC
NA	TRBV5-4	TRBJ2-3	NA	CASSLPLAGASTDTQYF	TGTGCCAGCAGCTTGCCCCTTGCGGGGGCCAGCACAGATACGCAGTATTTT